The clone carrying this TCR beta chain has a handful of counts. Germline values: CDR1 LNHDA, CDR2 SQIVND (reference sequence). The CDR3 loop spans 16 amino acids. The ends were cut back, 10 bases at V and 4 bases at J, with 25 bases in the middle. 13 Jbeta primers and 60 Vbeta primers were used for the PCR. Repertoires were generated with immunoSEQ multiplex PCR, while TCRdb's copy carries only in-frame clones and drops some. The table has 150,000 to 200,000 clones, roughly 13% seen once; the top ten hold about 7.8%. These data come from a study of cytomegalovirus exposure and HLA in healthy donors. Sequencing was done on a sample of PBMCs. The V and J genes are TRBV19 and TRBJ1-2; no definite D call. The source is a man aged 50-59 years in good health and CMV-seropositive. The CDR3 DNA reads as TGTGCCACCATGGGAGGTTTGCAGCCATTTTCCTATGGCTACACCTTC. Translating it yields CATMGGLQPFSYGYTF.